This T cell receptor (beta chain) was captured by sequencing in a study of blood T cell repertoires in COVID-19. Overall study: Samples taken during acute and convalescent COVID-19 were collected in the United States, Italy and Spain. The cDNA or gDNA used as material had been derived from T cells, B-cell-depleted T cells, or PBMCs.

Germline V CDR1 and CDR2: SGHTA, FQGNSA. This CDR3 contains 15 residues. The V gene end was trimmed by 5 bases and the J gene end by 7 bases; junction bases not matched to a gene: 10. As originally analysed: Researchers report that nucleated cell counts were estimated from reference gene primer amplification. Here immunoSEQ multiplex PCR was the method, and the copy in TCRdb shows in-frame clones only, minus some. V and J calls and clone size are copied from that table; D and trimming were computed from the DNA. Of 44,000 or so clones in the sample, 75% to 85% were seen once. The rearrangement uses TRBV7-2 and TRBJ1-2, with 10 bases lining up with TRBD1. The sequenced sample was peripheral blood. The clonotype was recovered from a man older than 75 in a cohort sampled during active COVID-19. The CDR3 loop is CASSTYDRGPGGYTF. CDR3 in DNA: TGTGCCAGCAGCACTTACGACAGGGGGCCGGGTGGCTACACCTTC.